These T cell receptor beta chains were read from a single sample in a study of blood T cells in healthy people across ages. TCRdb re-analysed the 5' RACE reads in MiXCR, keeping a single row per CDR3 protein. The table records around 1,500,000 distinct CDR3 sequences, 28% of them present only once. Material: blood. These receptors were taken from a woman under 40 in good health. Both conserved end residues are part of each CDR3. The size of a clone is reported for some rows only, either as once, few or many, or as a class for expanded clones.

>TRBJ2-1|TRBV7-2|16|.
CASSPTLAGGPNEQFF
>TRBJ2-1|TRBV4-1|16|.
CASRRMAGGRYNEQFF
>TRBJ2-1|TRBV7-2|15|.
CASSAVPGRHNEQFF
>TRBJ2-3|TRBV7-3|15|.
CASSPRGFPTDTQYF
>TRBJ2-7|TRBV29-1|12|.
CSVAGRAYEQYF
>TRBJ2-7|TRBV12-3/TRBV12-4|16|.
CASSPRARQGRYEQYF
>TRBJ2-3|TRBV12-3/TRBV12-4|14|.
CASSFPPQVDTQYF
>TRBJ2-3|TRBV6-6|15|.
CASKIMGQGGDTQYF
>TRBJ2-7|TRBV7-3|13|many
CASSLAREGEQYF
>TRBJ2-3|TRBV29-1|13|.
CSAGDRGLDTQYF
>TRBJ2-3|TRBV4-1|15|many
CASSQGVQSRGTQYF
>TRBJ1-2|TRBV5-5|16|few
CASSSGGSGGATRYTF
>TRBJ2-7|TRBV19|14|few
CASSISGQGYEQYF
>TRBJ1-6|TRBV28|16|.
CASSPPGQVSNSPLHF
>TRBJ2-7|TRBV6-2/TRBV6-3|18|few
CASSYRSASGGSGHEQYF
>TRBJ1-2|TRBV29-1|14|.
CSVEGGQYFYGYTF
>TRBJ2-7|TRBV19|15|.
CASSIPGTGSYEQYF
>TRBJ1-1|TRBV7-9|15|.
CASSYVSQSETEAFF
>TRBJ2-7|TRBV12-3/TRBV12-4|14|many
CASSPRIPSDEQYF
>TRBJ1-1|TRBV5-1|17|few
CASSPGGDVSMNTEAFF
>TRBJ1-1|TRBV29-1|11|.
CSVSDRSEAFF
>TRBJ1-5|TRBV28|15|.
CASSFTDGRNQPQHF
>TRBJ2-4|TRBV5-1|15|few
CASSLDLPGQGKQYF
>TRBJ2-5|TRBV18|13|few
CASSRVRGETQYF
>.|TRBV3-1|16|.
CASSQVGLAAINEQYF